The 22 T cell receptor beta chains presented below share a single source sample, sequenced in a study of OX40 agonist ivuxolimab in advanced cancers. Measured with immunoSEQ multiplex PCR; TCRdb has only the in-frame clones, and not every one. The sample has 65,000 to 85,000 clones; about 85% are singletons. This material consisted of CD4+ or CD8+ T cells sorted from blood, taken in a trial of the OX40 agonist ivuxolimab. These receptors were collected from an adult with an advanced solid tumor such as melanoma, head and neck, liver or kidney cancer.

Concerning this clone itself: A clone one base away is much larger, so this may be a read error. The chain combines TRBV7-3 with TRBJ2-5, with D tentatively TRBD2 (7 bases). The CDR3 is 15 amino acids. The V gene's germline CDR1 is SGHTA and CDR2 FQGTGA. The V gene lost 1 base and the J gene lost 3 bases, with 12 bases spanning the gap. CDR3 DNA sequence: TGTGCCAGCAGCTTAAGGGGGGGGGCCGAAGAGACCCAGTACTTC. Protein sequence: CASSLRGGAEETQYF.

The J gene is TRBJ2-7, the V gene TRBV6-1; 10 nucleotides line up with TRBD2. The CDR3 runs to 15 residues. CDR1 is MNHNS and CDR2 is SASEGT in the germline V gene. V trimming: 4 bases; J trimming: 0 bases; junction bases outside the gene matches: 3. The DNA for the CDR3 is TGTGCCAGCAGTGCTCTAGCGGGGGCCTCCTACGAGCAGTACTTC. It yields the protein CASSALAGASYEQYF.

The chain combines TRBV6-1 with TRBJ1-1; D gene unclear. V was shortened by 1 base and J by 1 base, with 10 bases between the two germline ends. The CDR3 length is 15 residues. Germline V gene sequence: CDR1 MNHNS, CDR2 SASEGT. Here the CDR3 reads CASSEVVGRNTEAFF. CDR3 in DNA: TGTGCCAGCAGTGAAGTCGTAGGGAGGAACACTGAAGCTTTCTTT.

The chain couples TRBV6-1 to TRBJ2-3, with 9 bases identical to TRBD2. Germline V gives CDR1 MNHNS, CDR2 SASEGT. Unmatched junction bases numbered 6, after V lost 5 bases and J lost 6 bases. The CDR3 consists of 14 residues. The CDR3 is CASSSSGRMDTQYF. CDR3 DNA: TGTGCCAGCAGTTCGAGCGGGAGGATGGATACGCAGTATTTT.

The V gene is TRBV6-6, the J gene TRBJ2-5; 10 nucleotides line up with TRBD2. The CDR3 is 15 residues long. Germline V gene lookup returns CDR1 MNHNY and CDR2 SVGAGI (reference sequence). With V trimmed by 6 bases and J by 4 bases, 8 bases remained unmatched. The CDR3 sequence: CASRPQAGGGETQYF. The CDR3 DNA is TGTGCCAGCAGACCCCAAGCGGGGGGGGGAGAGACCCAGTACTTC.

The chain has TRBV11-2 and TRBJ1-1; D call uncertain. The CDR3 loop spans 13 amino acids. V dropped 4 bases and J dropped 11 bases, with 17 bases sitting between them. From germline, CDR1 is SGHAT and CDR2 FQNNGV. This CDR3 is CASSYNQEGWAFF. In DNA, the CDR3 is TGTGCCAGCAGCTACAATCAGGAGGGCTGGGCTTTCTTT.

Worth noting for this clone: Other nucleotide sequences from this sample produce the same CDR3. The chain uses TRBV7-9 and TRBJ2-7; tentatively, D is TRBD1 (5 bases). The V and J ends lost 6 bases and 3 bases respectively, with 9 bases between them. This CDR3 has 12 amino acids. Germline V gene data show CDR1 as SEHNR and CDR2 as FQNEAQ (reference sequence). The CDR3, as DNA: TGTGCCAGCAGTTCTCAGGGCTACGAGCAGTACTTC. Protein product: CASSSQGYEQYF.

The chain carries TRBV7-2 and TRBJ1-1; TRBD1 might be the D (5 bases). Trimming stripped 3 bases from V and 2 bases from J, with 10 bases between. Germline assignment: CDR1 SGHTA and CDR2 FQGNSA. This CDR3 is built from 14 residues. Written as DNA, the CDR3 is TGTGCCAGCAGCTTGGGGGGGACTAACACTGAAGCTTTCTTT. Translated, it gives CASSLGGTNTEAFF.

The CDR3 DNA reads TGTGCCAGTAGCACCGCGGGGGGGTTAGGCAATCAGCCCCAGCATTTT. Protein product: CASSTAGGLGNQPQHF. The chain carries TRBV19 and TRBJ1-5; D is perhaps TRBD1 (5 bases). The germline CDR1 and CDR2 sequences are LNHDA and SQIVND (reference sequence). The CDR3 length is 16 residues. Trimming stripped 6 bases from V and 2 bases from J, with 17 bases between.

The V gene is TRBV29-1, the J gene TRBJ2-5; D call uncertain. CDR1 is SQVTM, CDR2 ANQGSEA, per germline. V was clipped by 4 bases and J by 5 bases, with 8 bases between them. The CDR3 loop spans 11 amino acids. CDR3 DNA sequence: TGCAGCGTTGCAGGCGGTGAGACCCAGTACTTC. Its translation is CSVAGGETQYF.

V gene TRBV4-1 combines with J gene TRBJ1-3, with a possible D match to TRBD1 (5 bases). This CDR3 comprises 17 residues. V lost 3 bases and J lost 0, with 15 bases in between. In germline, CDR1 is MGHRA, CDR2 YSYEKL. The CDR3 DNA reads TGCGCCAGCAGCCACCGACAGTATTCATTCTCTGGAAACACCATATATTTT. As protein: CASSHRQYSFSGNTIYF.

This chain connects TRBV6-5 to TRBJ2-1; 8 bases map to TRBD2. Germline CDR1 and CDR2: MNHEY and SVGAGI. The CDR3 spans 16 residues. J was trimmed by 7 bases and V by 0 bases; bases with no gene match: 8. As DNA, the CDR3 is TGTGCCAGCAGTTACTCGCGCGGAGGCGGGGGGAATGAGCAGTTCTTC. It codes for CASSYSRGGGGNEQFF.

The CDR3 sequence is CASSLRMINEKLFF. The CDR3 nucleotides read TGTGCCAGCAGCCTCCGGATGATTAATGAAAAACTGTTTTTT. The chain combines TRBV5-5 with TRBJ1-4; D gene unclear. Between the trimmed V and J ends, which lost 4 bases and 4 bases, there was a span of 11 bases. Germline V gives CDR1 SGHKS, CDR2 YYEKEE (reference sequence). CDR3 size: 14 residues.

The chain has TRBV5-1 and TRBJ2-5; D is perhaps TRBD2 (6 bases). V was pared by 0 bases and J by 9 bases, with 21 bases between. Germline CDR1 is SGHRS and CDR2 is YFSETQ. This CDR3 region has 16 residues. The CDR3 protein is CASSLAAGTQFGAQYF. The DNA of the CDR3 is TGCGCCAGCAGCTTGGCCGCCGGGACTCAGTTTGGGGCCCAGTACTTC.

The gene calls are TRBV4-1 and TRBJ2-3, with 7 bases matching TRBD2. The CDR3 length is 15 residues. V shed 4 bases and J 6 bases; nucleotides not matched to a gene: 10. The germline V gene encodes CDR1 MGHRA and CDR2 YSYEKL. CDR3 protein: CASSRREGPQDTQYF. In DNA form, the CDR3 reads TGCGCCAGCAGCCGGAGGGAGGGACCTCAGGATACGCAGTATTTT.

The chain combines TRBV11-3 with TRBJ2-3; D gene ambiguous. The CDR3 runs 12 residues. Germline V gene data show CDR1 as SGHNT and CDR2 as YENEEA. V was clipped by 9 bases and J by 7 bases, with 14 bases between them. The CDR3 coding sequence is TGTGCCAGTCGAACTCTAGGAAATACGCAGTATTTT. As protein: CASRTLGNTQYF.

This chain links TRBV25-1 with TRBJ1-4, with D possibly TRBD1 on 5 matching bases. Germline assignment: CDR1 MGHDK and CDR2 SYGVNS. V lost 7 bases and J 7 bases, leaving 13 bases between the germline ends. This CDR3 contains 13 residues. The CDR3 loop reads CASTFSGREKLFF. CDR3 in DNA: TGTGCCAGCACCTTTTCGGGGCGTGAAAAACTGTTTTTT.

The table lists this clone with a few counts. This chain uses TRBV5-1 with TRBJ1-1; tentatively, D is TRBD1 (5 bases). Trimming removed 2 bases at V and 1 base at J, with 15 bases between. The length of the CDR3 is 16 residues. The germline CDR1 and CDR2 sequences are SGHRS and YFSETQ. This CDR3 is CASSLEPGRTNTEAFF. The CDR3 DNA follows: TGCGCCAGCAGCTTAGAACCGGGACGGACGAACACTGAAGCTTTCTTT.

This chain links TRBV10-3 with TRBJ2-7, with 8 positions matching TRBD2. V shed 3 bases, J shed 3 bases, and the junction held 7 bases outside the gene matches. Germline lookup yields CDR1 ENHRY and CDR2 SYGVKD. This CDR3 comprises 15 residues. The CDR3 DNA is TGTGCCATCAGTGACCCGGGACTAGGTATCTACGAGCAGTACTTC. Amino acids: CAISDPGLGIYEQYF.

The chain is built from TRBV7-6 and TRBJ1-1; possible D gene TRBD1, 6 bases. Germline V gene lookup returns CDR1 SGHVS and CDR2 FNYEAQ. Trimming pared 0 bases from V and 1 base from J, leaving 6 bases between. CDR3 length: 14 residues. The CDR3 loop reads CASSLATGNTEAFF. The CDR3 bases are TGTGCCAGCAGCTTAGCGACAGGGAACACTGAAGCTTTCTTT.

The chain uses TRBV5-6 and TRBJ2-7, with D possibly being TRBD2 (6 bases). The CDR3 loop spans 15 amino acids. Germline assignment: CDR1 SGHDT and CDR2 YYEEEE. V was cut by 4 bases and J by 0 bases, with 14 bases left in between. The CDR3 reads CASSPAAGSSYEQYF. Written as DNA, the CDR3 is TGTGCCAGCAGCCCGGCCGCGGGGAGCTCCTACGAGCAGTACTTC.

This rearrangement joins TRBV9 to TRBJ1-3; no clear D gene. Germline loops: CDR1 SGDLS, CDR2 YYNGEE. The CDR3 extends over 17 amino acids. Trimming took 4 bases from V and 0 from J, leaving 17 bases between them. The DNA of the CDR3 is TGTGCCAGCAGCTATTCGACAACCGGAGACTCTGGAAACACCATATATTTT. Its protein is CASSYSTTGDSGNTIYF.